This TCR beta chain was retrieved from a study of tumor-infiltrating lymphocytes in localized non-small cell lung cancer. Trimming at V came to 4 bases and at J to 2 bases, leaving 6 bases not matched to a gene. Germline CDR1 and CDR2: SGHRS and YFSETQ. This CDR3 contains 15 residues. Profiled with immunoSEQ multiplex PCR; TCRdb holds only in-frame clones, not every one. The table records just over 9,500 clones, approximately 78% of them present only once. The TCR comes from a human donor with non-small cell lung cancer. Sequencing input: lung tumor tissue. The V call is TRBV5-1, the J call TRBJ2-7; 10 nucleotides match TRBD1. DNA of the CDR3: TGCGCCAGCAGCCCCGACAGGGGGCCCACCTACGAGCAGTACTTC. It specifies CASSPDRGPTYEQYF.